This entry is about one T cell receptor (beta chain). Germline trimming cut 3 bases from V and 0 bases from J; bases unmatched to any gene: 4. The germline V gene encodes CDR1 MNHEY and CDR2 SMNVEV (reference sequence). The CDR3 runs 16 residues. Authors' data handling: Nucleated cell counts were estimated from reference gene primer amplification. Sequencing used immunoSEQ multiplex PCR; TCRdb keeps in-frame clones, though not all of them. Clone size and the V and J calls come from that table; the DNA yielded D and trimming. Among about 320,000 clones listed, about 83% were seen once. The source of the sample is a study of blood T cell repertoires in COVID-19. Study-level information: COVID-19 samples from acute and convalescent phases originated in the United States, Italy and Spain. Nucleic acid was either cDNA or gDNA, and it came from T cells, B-cell-depleted T cells, or PBMCs.

This chain connects TRBV27 to TRBJ1-1, with TRBD1 identical over 10 bases. Sequencing was performed on peripheral blood. The source is a woman in her forties or fifties with acute or convalescent COVID-19. Here the CDR3 DNA reads TGTGCCAGCAGTTTGGGACAGGGGTATATGAACACTGAAGCTTTCTTT. Residues: CASSLGQGYMNTEAFF.